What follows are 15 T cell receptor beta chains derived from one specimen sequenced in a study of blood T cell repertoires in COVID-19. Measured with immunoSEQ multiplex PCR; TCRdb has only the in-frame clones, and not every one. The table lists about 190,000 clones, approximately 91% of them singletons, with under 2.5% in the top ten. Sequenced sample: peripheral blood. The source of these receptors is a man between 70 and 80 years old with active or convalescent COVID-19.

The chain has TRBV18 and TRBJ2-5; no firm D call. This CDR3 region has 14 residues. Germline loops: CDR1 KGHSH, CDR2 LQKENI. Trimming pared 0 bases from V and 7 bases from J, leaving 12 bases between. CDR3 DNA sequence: TGTGCCAGCTCACCACCGTCACAGACGGTGACCCAGTACTTC. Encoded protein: CASSPPSQTVTQYF. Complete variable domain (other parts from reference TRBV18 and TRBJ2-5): NAGVMQNPRHLVRRRGQEARLRCSPMKGHSHVYWYRQLPEEGLKFMVYLQKENIIDESGMPKERFSAEFPKEGPSILRIQQVVRGDSAAYFCASSPPSQTVTQYFGPGTRLLVL.

The CDR3 DNA follows: TGTGCCAGCAGCAAAGTTTCAACGGGTAGGCCAGATACGCAGTATTTT. Protein: CASSKVSTGRPDTQYF. The V call is TRBV21-1, the J call TRBJ2-3; TRBD2, as called in the table, went unchecked against the DNA. TRBV21-1 is tagged as a pseudogene. CDR3 length: 16 residues.

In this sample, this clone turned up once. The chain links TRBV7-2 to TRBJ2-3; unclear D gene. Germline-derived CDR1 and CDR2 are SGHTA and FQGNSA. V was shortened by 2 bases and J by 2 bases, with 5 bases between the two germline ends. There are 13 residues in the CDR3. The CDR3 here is CASSLSVTDTQYF. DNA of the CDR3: TGTGCCAGCAGCTTATCGGTCACAGATACGCAGTATTTT.

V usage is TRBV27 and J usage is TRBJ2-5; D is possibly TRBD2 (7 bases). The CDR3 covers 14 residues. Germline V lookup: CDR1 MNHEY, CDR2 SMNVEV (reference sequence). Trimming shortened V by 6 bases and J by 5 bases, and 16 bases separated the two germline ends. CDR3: CASRRLGGLETQYF. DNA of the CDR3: TGTGCCAGCAGGCGATTGGGGGGGCTGGAGACCCAGTACTTC.

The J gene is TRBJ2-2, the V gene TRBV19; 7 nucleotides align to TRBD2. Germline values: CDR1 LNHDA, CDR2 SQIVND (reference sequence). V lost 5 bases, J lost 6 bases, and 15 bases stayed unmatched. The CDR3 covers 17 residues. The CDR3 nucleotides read TGTGCCAGTAGTGTATTACTAAGCGGGGCTCGTTCCGGGGAGCTGTTTTTT. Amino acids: CASSVLLSGARSGELFF.

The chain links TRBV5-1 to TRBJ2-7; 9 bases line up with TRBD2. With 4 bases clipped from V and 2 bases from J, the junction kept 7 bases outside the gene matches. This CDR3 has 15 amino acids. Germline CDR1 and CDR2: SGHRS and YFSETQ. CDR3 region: CASSPRGGGAYEQYF. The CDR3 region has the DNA TGCGCCAGCAGCCCGAGGGGCGGGGGGGCCTACGAGCAGTACTTC. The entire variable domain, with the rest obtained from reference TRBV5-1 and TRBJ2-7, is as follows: KAGVTQTPRYLIKTRGQQVTLSCSPISGHRSVSWYQQTPGQGLQFLFEYFSETQRNKGNFPGRFSGRQFSNSRSEMNVSTLELGDSALYLCASSPRGGGAYEQYFGPGTRLTVT.

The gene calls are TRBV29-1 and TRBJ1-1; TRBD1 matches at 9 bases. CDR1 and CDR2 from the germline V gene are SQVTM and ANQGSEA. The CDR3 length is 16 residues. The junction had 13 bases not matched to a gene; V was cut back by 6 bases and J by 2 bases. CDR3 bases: TGCAGCGTCCGAGGGCCCGGGACAGGGACAAACACTGAAGCTTTCTTT. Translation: CSVRGPGTGTNTEAFF. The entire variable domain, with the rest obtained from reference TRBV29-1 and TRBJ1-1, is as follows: SAVISQKPSRDICQRGTSLTIQCQVDSQVTMMFWYRQQPGQSLTLIATANQGSEATYESGFVIDKFPISRPNLTFSTLTVSNMSPEDSSIYLCSVRGPGTGTNTEAFFGQGTRLTVV.

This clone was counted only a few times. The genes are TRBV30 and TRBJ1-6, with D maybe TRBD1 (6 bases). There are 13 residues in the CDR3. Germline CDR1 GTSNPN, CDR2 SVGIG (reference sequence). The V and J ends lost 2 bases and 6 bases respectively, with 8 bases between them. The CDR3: CAWSLGGNSPLHF. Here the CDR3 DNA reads TGTGCCTGGAGTTTAGGGGGTAATTCACCCCTCCACTTT.

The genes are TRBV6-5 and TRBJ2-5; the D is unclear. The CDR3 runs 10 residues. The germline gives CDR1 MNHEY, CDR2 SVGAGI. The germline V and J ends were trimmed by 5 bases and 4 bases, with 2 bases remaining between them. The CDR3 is CASSRETQYF. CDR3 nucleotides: TGTGCCAGCAGTCGAGAGACCCAGTACTTC.

The chain's CDR3 is CASRQEGRTGGRTDTQYF. CDR3 bases: TGTGCCAGCAGACAGGAGGGGCGGACAGGGGGTCGCACAGATACGCAGTATTTT. The V call is TRBV2, the J call TRBJ2-3; 10 nucleotides line up with TRBD1. The V gene end was trimmed by 6 bases and the J gene end by 1 base; junction bases not matched to a gene: 13. The CDR3 consists of 18 residues. Germline V gene lookup returns CDR1 SNHLY and CDR2 FYNNEI.

The DNA of the CDR3 is TGTGCCAGCAGCTTTTCCCGGGACAGGGGGCTTTATGGCTACACCTTC. It specifies CASSFSRDRGLYGYTF. This sequence joins TRBV5-5 and TRBJ1-2; 12 bases are a match to TRBD1. There are 16 residues in the CDR3. Per germline, CDR1 SGHKS and CDR2 YYEKEE (reference sequence). The V segment lost 2 bases and the J segment 5 bases; nucleotides outside the gene matches: 7.

The CDR3 spells CASSQDLAALGTDTQYF. The CDR3 region has the DNA TGCGCCAGCAGCCAAGATTTAGCGGCCCTTGGGACAGATACGCAGTATTTT. V gene TRBV4-3 combines with J gene TRBJ2-3; perhaps TRBD2 as D (6 bases). In germline, CDR1 is LGHNA, CDR2 YSLEER. Trimming cost V 0 bases and J 3 bases, with 16 bases left between them. The CDR3 consists of 17 residues.

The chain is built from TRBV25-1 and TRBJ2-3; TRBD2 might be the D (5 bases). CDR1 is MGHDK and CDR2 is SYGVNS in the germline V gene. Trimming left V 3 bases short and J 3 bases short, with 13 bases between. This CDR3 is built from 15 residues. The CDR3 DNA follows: TGTGCCAGCAGTGATGAGAGGGATAGGACAGATACGCAGTATTTT. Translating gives CASSDERDRTDTQYF.

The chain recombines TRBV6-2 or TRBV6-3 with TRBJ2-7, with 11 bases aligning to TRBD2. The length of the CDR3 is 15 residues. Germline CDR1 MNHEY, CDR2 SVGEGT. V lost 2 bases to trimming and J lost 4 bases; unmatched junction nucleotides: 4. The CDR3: CASSYESSGRYEQYF. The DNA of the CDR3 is TGTGCCAGCAGTTACGAGTCTAGCGGGAGGTACGAGCAGTACTTC.

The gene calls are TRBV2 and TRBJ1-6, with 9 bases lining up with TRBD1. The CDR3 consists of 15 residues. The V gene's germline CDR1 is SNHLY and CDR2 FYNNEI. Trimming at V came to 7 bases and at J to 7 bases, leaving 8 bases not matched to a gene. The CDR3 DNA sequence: TGTGCCAGCAAAATCGGGACAGGGTTGAATTCACCCCTCCACTTT. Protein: CASKIGTGLNSPLHF.